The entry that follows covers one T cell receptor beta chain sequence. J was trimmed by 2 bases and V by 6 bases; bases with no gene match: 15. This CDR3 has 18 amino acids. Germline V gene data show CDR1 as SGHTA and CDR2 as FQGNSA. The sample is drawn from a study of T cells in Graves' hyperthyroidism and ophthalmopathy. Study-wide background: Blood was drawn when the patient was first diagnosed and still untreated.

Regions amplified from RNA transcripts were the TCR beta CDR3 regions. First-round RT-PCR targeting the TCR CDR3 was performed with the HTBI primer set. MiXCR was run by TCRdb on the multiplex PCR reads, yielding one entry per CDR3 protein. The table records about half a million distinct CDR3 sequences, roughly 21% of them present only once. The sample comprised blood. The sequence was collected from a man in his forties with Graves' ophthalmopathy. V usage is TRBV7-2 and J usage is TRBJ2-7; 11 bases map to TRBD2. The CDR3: CASSSSGTSGSLTYEQYF. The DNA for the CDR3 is TGTGCCAGCAGTTCCTCCGGGACTAGCGGATCCCTTACCTACGAGCAGTACTTC.